This TCR beta chain derives from a study of T-cell reconstitution after alpha-beta-depleted transplantation in children. The TCRbeta library was prepared with unique molecular identifiers. MiXCR, run by TCRdb on the PCR reads, gives a single entry per CDR3 protein. The sample holds roughly 500,000 distinct CDR3 sequences, 30% to 35% seen once. CDR1 is LNHNV and CDR2 is YYDKDF in the germline V gene (reference sequence). The CDR3 length is 15 residues. V was clipped by 0 bases and J by 4 bases, with 10 bases between them. This TCR was recovered from a human donor who donated a stem cell graft to a child with aplastic anemia. This chain connects TRBV15 to TRBJ1-3; D not resolved. This material consisted of PBMCs from the stem cell graft donor, taken from the stem cell graft. As DNA, the CDR3 is TGTGCCACCAGCAGAGATCTTAGAGGAGGAAACACCATATATTTT. Translated: CATSRDLRGGNTIYF.